A selection of T cell receptor beta chains follows, all from one sample in a study of blood T cell repertoires in COVID-19. TCRdb's copy holds only in-frame clones and misses some; the assay was immunoSEQ multiplex PCR. The profile shows about 240,000 clones, approximately 86% of them singletons. The sequencing sample was made of PBMCs or T cells enriched from blood (not recorded which). All receptors come from a woman aged 40 to 49 with acute COVID-19. Each CDR3 is given with its conserved first and last residue. Each record gives: V gene, clone size, D gene, J gene, CDR3 DNA, CDR3 protein. D genes are given only for firm matches. Expanded clones get a size class; other rows say once, few or many, or leave the size out.

V gene: TRBV18
clone size: .
D gene: TRBD2
J gene: TRBJ2-1
CDR3 DNA: TGTGCCAGCTCACCTAGCGGGAGTCTGTATGAGCAGTTCTTC
CDR3 protein: CASSPSGSLYEQFF

V gene: TRBV5-1
clone size: .
D gene: TRBD2
J gene: TRBJ2-5
CDR3 DNA: TGCGCCAGCAGCTTGGGCGGGGGGCCAGGGGAGACCCAGTACTTC
CDR3 protein: CASSLGGGPGETQYF

V gene: TRBV29-1
clone size: .
D gene: .
J gene: TRBJ1-2
CDR3 DNA: TGCAGCGTTGTGGAGGCCAACTATGGCTACACCTTC
CDR3 protein: CSVVEANYGYTF

V gene: TRBV7-9
clone size: once
D gene: .
J gene: TRBJ1-1
CDR3 DNA: TGTGCCAGCAGCTTAGATGGGGGCCCGAACACTGAAGCTTTCTTT
CDR3 protein: CASSLDGGPNTEAFF

V gene: TRBV15
clone size: .
D gene: .
J gene: TRBJ1-5
CDR3 DNA: TGTGCCACCAGCAGAGAAAAGGGGAATCAGCCCCAGCATTTT
CDR3 protein: CATSREKGNQPQHF

V gene: TRBV30
clone size: .
D gene: .
J gene: TRBJ1-5
CDR3 DNA: TGTGCCTGGAGTCCCACAAGTTATAGCAATCAGCCCCAGCATTTT
CDR3 protein: CAWSPTSYSNQPQHF

V gene: TRBV3-1/TRBV3-2
clone size: .
D gene: TRBD1
J gene: TRBJ2-2
CDR3 DNA: TGTGCCAGCAGCCTCAATACAGGGGGCGCCGGGGAGCTGTTTTTT
CDR3 protein: CASSLNTGGAGELFF

V gene: TRBV11-2
clone size: .
D gene: TRBD2
J gene: TRBJ2-7
CDR3 DNA: TGTGCCAGCAGCTTAGTTCCTAGCGGGAGTGACAAAAGCTCCTACGAGCAGTACTTC
CDR3 protein: CASSLVPSGSDKSSYEQYF

V gene: TRBV9
clone size: .
D gene: .
J gene: TRBJ1-1
CDR3 DNA: TGTGCCAGCAGCGTAGCAGGGTTGGGCACTGAAGCTTTCTTT
CDR3 protein: CASSVAGLGTEAFF

V gene: TRBV10-1
clone size: .
D gene: TRBD1
J gene: TRBJ2-1
CDR3 DNA: TGCGCCAGCAGCGATGGACAGGGTAGAAATGAGCAGTTCTTC
CDR3 protein: CASSDGQGRNEQFF

V gene: TRBV6-1
clone size: .
D gene: TRBD2
J gene: TRBJ2-1
CDR3 DNA: TGTGCCAGCAGTGGCTCCAGACTAGCGGCAAGCTCCTACAATGAGCAGTTCTTC
CDR3 protein: CASSGSRLAASSYNEQFF

V gene: TRBV6-5
clone size: .
D gene: .
J gene: TRBJ2-7
CDR3 DNA: TGTGCCAGCAGTTATCGGGACTCAGCCTACGAGCAGTACTTC
CDR3 protein: CASSYRDSAYEQYF

V gene: TRBV9
clone size: .
D gene: TRBD2
J gene: TRBJ2-1
CDR3 DNA: TGTGCCAGCAGCGCAGCAAGATCCGGGACTAGGGGGTATGAGCAGTTCTTC
CDR3 protein: CASSAARSGTRGYEQFF

V gene: TRBV19
clone size: .
D gene: .
J gene: TRBJ2-3
CDR3 DNA: TGTGCCAGTAGGTTGGTGGGGGCAGGAGATACGCAGTATTTT
CDR3 protein: CASRLVGAGDTQYF

V gene: TRBV7-8
clone size: once
D gene: TRBD2
J gene: TRBJ2-7
CDR3 DNA: TGTGCCAGCAGCCCGACCCTAGCGGGAGGGTACGAGCAGTACTTC
CDR3 protein: CASSPTLAGGYEQYF

V gene: TRBV7-9
clone size: .
D gene: TRBD1
J gene: TRBJ2-1
CDR3 DNA: TGTGCCAGCAGCAAGACGACAGGGATCTCCTACAATGAGCAGTTCTTC
CDR3 protein: CASSKTTGISYNEQFF

V gene: TRBV7-9
clone size: .
D gene: TRBD2
J gene: TRBJ2-5
CDR3 DNA: TGTGCCAGCAGCAATCAACTAGCGGGAGTTTCGGAGACCCAGTACTTC
CDR3 protein: CASSNQLAGVSETQYF

V gene: TRBV6-5
clone size: .
D gene: .
J gene: TRBJ2-7
CDR3 DNA: TGTGCCAGCAGTTACTCTTTAGGGACAAACTACGAGCAGTACTTC
CDR3 protein: CASSYSLGTNYEQYF

V gene: TRBV27
clone size: .
D gene: .
J gene: TRBJ1-1
CDR3 DNA: TGTGCCAGCGGAAGGGGGATCAGCACTGAAGCTTTCTTT
CDR3 protein: CASGRGISTEAFF

V gene: TRBV2
clone size: .
D gene: .
J gene: TRBJ1-1
CDR3 DNA: TGTGCCAGCAGTGATACAGGGAAAGCTTTCTTT
CDR3 protein: CASSDTGKAFF

V gene: TRBV6-1
clone size: .
D gene: TRBD1
J gene: TRBJ2-7
CDR3 DNA: TGTGCCAGCAGTGACAACAGGGGTAAATACGAGCAGTACTTC
CDR3 protein: CASSDNRGKYEQYF

V gene: TRBV2
clone size: .
D gene: .
J gene: TRBJ2-7
CDR3 DNA: TGTGCCAGCAGTGAACCTCTCTCCTACGAGCAGTACTTC
CDR3 protein: CASSEPLSYEQYF

V gene: TRBV18
clone size: .
D gene: .
J gene: TRBJ1-1
CDR3 DNA: TGTGCCAGCTCACCAGGGAGGGACACTGAAGCTTTCTTT
CDR3 protein: CASSPGRDTEAFF

V gene: TRBV15
clone size: .
D gene: TRBD1
J gene: TRBJ2-5
CDR3 DNA: TGTGCCACCAGCAGTGGGGGACAGGGAGATTTGGAGACCCAGTACTTC
CDR3 protein: CATSSGGQGDLETQYF

V gene: TRBV7-3
clone size: .
D gene: .
J gene: TRBJ2-3
CDR3 DNA: TGTGCCAGCAGCTTAACGTCTGCAGATACGCAGTATTTT
CDR3 protein: CASSLTSADTQYF

V gene: TRBV7-7
clone size: .
D gene: TRBD2
J gene: TRBJ2-5
CDR3 DNA: TGTGCTAGCAGCAGGACTAGCGGGAGGGGGGAGACCCAGTACTTC
CDR3 protein: CASSRTSGRGETQYF

V gene: TRBV9
clone size: .
D gene: TRBD1
J gene: TRBJ2-7
CDR3 DNA: TGTGCCAGCAGCGTAGGGAGACAGGGGCCCCCGGGCGAGCAGTACTTC
CDR3 protein: CASSVGRQGPPGEQYF

V gene: TRBV19
clone size: .
D gene: .
J gene: TRBJ2-2
CDR3 DNA: TGTGCCAGTAGTATACTAGCGCCCGCGAACACCGGGGAGCTGTTTTTT
CDR3 protein: CASSILAPANTGELFF

V gene: TRBV12-3/TRBV12-4
clone size: .
D gene: .
J gene: TRBJ1-2
CDR3 DNA: TGTGCCAGCAGTACGCGAAACTATGGCTACACCTTC
CDR3 protein: CASSTRNYGYTF

V gene: TRBV7-3
clone size: .
D gene: TRBD2
J gene: TRBJ2-7
CDR3 DNA: TGTGCCAGCAGCTCAACTAGCGGATACGAGCAGTACTTC
CDR3 protein: CASSSTSGYEQYF

V gene: TRBV11-1
clone size: .
D gene: TRBD2
J gene: TRBJ2-1
CDR3 DNA: TGTGCCAGCAGCCAGACTAGCGGGAGGGCACATGAGCAGTTCTTC
CDR3 protein: CASSQTSGRAHEQFF

V gene: TRBV3-1/TRBV3-2
clone size: .
D gene: .
J gene: TRBJ2-7
CDR3 DNA: TGTGCCAGCAGATCGTCGGACAGCGGGATGTGGGAGCAGTACTTC
CDR3 protein: CASRSSDSGMWEQYF

V gene: TRBV9
clone size: .
D gene: TRBD1
J gene: TRBJ1-1
CDR3 DNA: TGTGCCAGCAGCGGTCACCGGGACAGGGACACTGAAGCTTTCTTT
CDR3 protein: CASSGHRDRDTEAFF

V gene: TRBV10-3
clone size: .
D gene: TRBD2
J gene: TRBJ2-7
CDR3 DNA: TGTGCCATCAGACCTCACACTAGCGGGAGCTCCTACGAGCAGTACTTC
CDR3 protein: CAIRPHTSGSSYEQYF

V gene: TRBV9
clone size: .
D gene: TRBD1
J gene: TRBJ2-3
CDR3 DNA: TGTGCCAGCAGCGTCAGGGGGCGCTCCGGCACAGATACGCAGTATTTT
CDR3 protein: CASSVRGRSGTDTQYF

V gene: TRBV19
clone size: few
D gene: TRBD2
J gene: TRBJ2-1
CDR3 DNA: TGTGCCAGTAGTATAGAGCGGGGGGCCACGCAGTTCTTC
CDR3 protein: CASSIERGATQFF

V gene: TRBV19
clone size: few
D gene: TRBD1
J gene: TRBJ2-7
CDR3 DNA: TGTGCCAGTAGCCCTGACAGGGGGCTCGAGCAGTACTTC
CDR3 protein: CASSPDRGLEQYF

V gene: TRBV5-1
clone size: few
D gene: .
J gene: TRBJ2-3
CDR3 DNA: TGCGCCAGCAGCCGTGACTTAGCACGCACAGATACGCAGTATTTT
CDR3 protein: CASSRDLARTDTQYF

V gene: TRBV19
clone size: once
D gene: .
J gene: TRBJ2-1
CDR3 DNA: TGTGCCAGTAGTATCGGGAGAAACAATGAGCAGTTCTTC
CDR3 protein: CASSIGRNNEQFF

V gene: TRBV18
clone size: .
D gene: .
J gene: TRBJ2-1
CDR3 DNA: TGTGCCAGCTCACCAATGCGAGGGGGGGATTCCTACAATGAGCAGTTCTTC
CDR3 protein: CASSPMRGGDSYNEQFF

V gene: TRBV15
clone size: .
D gene: TRBD2
J gene: TRBJ2-7
CDR3 DNA: TGTGCCACCAGCAGGGGAATTACTAGCGGGAGAAGTTCTTACGAGCAGTACTTC
CDR3 protein: CATSRGITSGRSSYEQYF

V gene: TRBV10-1
clone size: .
D gene: TRBD2
J gene: TRBJ2-5
CDR3 DNA: TGCGCCAGCAGTGGAGGGACTAGCGGGAAAGAGACCCAGTACTTC
CDR3 protein: CASSGGTSGKETQYF

V gene: TRBV29-1
clone size: .
D gene: .
J gene: TRBJ1-4
CDR3 DNA: TGCAGCGTCGGGACACAGAATGAAAAACTGTTTTTT
CDR3 protein: CSVGTQNEKLFF

V gene: TRBV9
clone size: .
D gene: .
J gene: TRBJ2-1
CDR3 DNA: TGTGCCAGCAGCGCCTCAGCGCTGACCTACAATGAGCAGTTCTTC
CDR3 protein: CASSASALTYNEQFF

V gene: TRBV7-6
clone size: once
D gene: TRBD1
J gene: TRBJ2-3
CDR3 DNA: TGTGCCAGCAGCTTAGGGTCCAGGGGGTTCACAGATACGCAGTATTTT
CDR3 protein: CASSLGSRGFTDTQYF

V gene: TRBV5-5
clone size: .
D gene: .
J gene: TRBJ2-7
CDR3 DNA: TGTGCCAGCAGCTTGCGCGGGGAAAGGACGTACGAGCAGTACTTC
CDR3 protein: CASSLRGERTYEQYF

V gene: TRBV13
clone size: .
D gene: TRBD1
J gene: TRBJ1-2
CDR3 DNA: TGTGCCAGCAGCAAGGGACAGGGGGCCGTCTACACCTTC
CDR3 protein: CASSKGQGAVYTF

V gene: TRBV25-1
clone size: .
D gene: TRBD1
J gene: TRBJ2-3
CDR3 DNA: TGTGCCAGCAGTGAATATAGTGGACAGGGGTCGGCAGATACGCAGTATTTT
CDR3 protein: CASSEYSGQGSADTQYF

V gene: TRBV9
clone size: .
D gene: TRBD2
J gene: TRBJ2-2
CDR3 DNA: TGTGCCAGCAGCGTAGCCCCTAGCGGGAGCGACACCGGGGAGCTGTTTTTT
CDR3 protein: CASSVAPSGSDTGELFF

V gene: TRBV30
clone size: .
D gene: .
J gene: TRBJ2-4
CDR3 DNA: TGTGCCTTATACACCATCGATTTAGCCAAAAACATTCAGTACTTC
CDR3 protein: CALYTIDLAKNIQYF

V gene: TRBV10-1
clone size: .
D gene: .
J gene: TRBJ2-1
CDR3 DNA: TGCGCCAGCAGTGAGTCAGGGGTTAATGAGCAGTTCTTC
CDR3 protein: CASSESGVNEQFF

V gene: TRBV11-2
clone size: .
D gene: TRBD1
J gene: TRBJ2-7
CDR3 DNA: TGTGCCAGCAGCAAAGACAGGGGAAATCTTCAGGAGCAGTACTTC
CDR3 protein: CASSKDRGNLQEQYF

V gene: TRBV7-6
clone size: .
D gene: TRBD2
J gene: TRBJ2-4
CDR3 DNA: TGTGCCAGCAGCTTAGGCGGGGGAAACATTCAGTACTTC
CDR3 protein: CASSLGGGNIQYF

V gene: TRBV28
clone size: .
D gene: TRBD2
J gene: TRBJ2-7
CDR3 DNA: TGTGCCAGCAGAGGGACTAGCCGGTTAGGGTCCTACGAGCAGTACTTC
CDR3 protein: CASRGTSRLGSYEQYF

V gene: TRBV4-1
clone size: .
D gene: .
J gene: TRBJ1-1
CDR3 DNA: TGCGCCAGCAGCCAAACAGGGAGCACTGAAGCTTTCTTT
CDR3 protein: CASSQTGSTEAFF